This T cell receptor (beta chain) came from a study of shared clonotypes between healthy human individuals. Deep was the level at which the assay was run. Several immunoSEQ 96-well plates shared each subset's DNA, each plate a replicate. Ten immunoSEQ deep assay plates held the unsorted PBMC DNA. Repertoires were generated with immunoSEQ multiplex PCR, while TCRdb's copy carries only in-frame clones and drops some. The data hold about half a million clones, with 79% observed a single time. This clone was recorded only once. The CDR3 has 13 amino acids. The V end was cut by 7 bases, the J end by 7 bases, with 14 bases between. CDR1 and CDR2 from the germline V gene are MNHNS and SASEGT.

The sample was PBMCs. The origin of this receptor is a woman in her thirties or forties in good health. Some clones in this sample may be carry-over from other donors' samples. The chain links TRBV6-1 to TRBJ1-5, with D unclear. The CDR3, as DNA: TGTGCCAGCACTCCTAAAGGTGACCAGCCCCAGCATTTT. It yields the protein CASTPKGDQPQHF.